Listed below are T cell receptor beta chains from one sample, sequenced in a study of CD8 T cells in Susac syndrome. Each CDR3 protein gets one entry after TCRdb re-called the immunoSEQ multiplex PCR reads with MiXCR. The top ten clones hold 0.075% to 0.1% of a sample with approximately 150,000 distinct CDR3 sequences, 94% of them seen once. Source material: CD4+ T cells from PBMCs. These receptors came from a human donor in good health. The CDR3 runs from the conserved cysteine through the conserved F or W. Each record gives: J gene, clone size, V gene, D gene, CDR3 protein, CDR3 DNA. The D gene is left open where the match is weak. Expanded clones get a size class; other rows say once, few or many, or leave the size out.

TRBJ2-3 | - | TRBV7-2 | TRBD2 | CASSPGLAGDTQYF | TGTGCCAGCTCCCCCGGACTAGCGGGGGATACGCAGTATTTT
TRBJ2-7 | - | TRBV3-1 | TRBD1 | CASSHVTGSYEQYF | TGTGCCAGCAGCCATGTGACAGGGTCGTACGAGCAGTACTTC
TRBJ2-7 | - | TRBV3-1 | - | CASSQNSAYEQYF | TGTGCCAGCAGCCAAAACAGCGCCTACGAGCAGTACTTC
TRBJ1-5 | - | TRBV20-1 | - | CSARGGSNQPQHF | TGCAGTGCTAGAGGGGGTAGCAATCAGCCCCAGCATTTT
TRBJ2-7 | - | TRBV19 | - | CASSMGGYSYEQYF | TGTGCCAGTAGTATGGGCGGATACTCCTACGAGCAGTACTTC
TRBJ1-1 | - | TRBV5-1 | - | CASSPGGARPNTEAFF | TGCGCCAGCAGCCCCGGAGGGGCTCGCCCGAACACTGAAGCTTTCTTT
TRBJ2-7 | - | TRBV10-3 | TRBD1 | CAIGGQAYEQYF | TGTGCCATCGGGGGACAGGCCTACGAGCAGTACTTC
TRBJ2-3 | - | TRBV2 | - | CASSGTFGFGDTQYF | TGTGCCAGCAGCGGGACGTTTGGGTTTGGAGATACGCAGTATTTT
TRBJ1-1 | - | TRBV7-3 | - | CASSLIGPGDTEAFF | TGTGCCAGCAGCTTAATAGGGCCGGGGGACACTGAAGCTTTCTTT
TRBJ2-3 | - | TRBV12-3/TRBV12-4 | TRBD2 | CASSFLAGVGADTQYF | TGTGCCAGCAGTTTTTTAGCGGGAGTGGGGGCAGATACGCAGTATTTT
TRBJ2-4 | - | TRBV20-1 | - | CSANMDSLAKNIQYF | TGCAGTGCTAATATGGACAGCCTAGCCAAAAACATTCAGTACTTC
TRBJ2-1 | - | TRBV5-1 | TRBD2 | CASSGGLAGGYNEQFF | TGCGCCAGCAGCGGGGGACTAGCGGGAGGCTACAATGAGCAGTTCTTC
TRBJ2-4 | - | TRBV4-2 | - | CASSQETGVAKNIQYF | TGTGCCAGCAGCCAAGAGACAGGAGTAGCCAAAAACATTCAGTACTTC
TRBJ1-2 | - | TRBV6-1 | - | CASSEAWDGYGYTF | TGTGCCAGCAGTGAAGCCTGGGACGGTTATGGCTACACCTTC
TRBJ1-5 | - | TRBV20-1 | - | CSARIGQPQHF | TGCAGTGCTAGAATCGGTCAGCCCCAGCATTTT
TRBJ2-5 | - | TRBV15 | TRBD1 | CATSREDREGETQYF | TGTGCCACCAGCAGAGAGGACAGGGAAGGGGAGACCCAGTACTTC
TRBJ1-5 | - | TRBV24-1 | TRBD1 | CATSDTKGQPSNQPQHF | TGTGCCACCAGTGATACCAAGGGACAGCCAAGCAATCAGCCCCAGCATTTT
TRBJ2-7 | - | TRBV5-6 | - | CASSPDKGLGYEQYF | TGTGCCAGCAGCCCAGACAAGGGACTGGGATACGAGCAGTACTTC
TRBJ2-7 | - | TRBV3-1 | - | CASSQNRYEQYF | TGTGCCAGCAGCCAAAATCGCTACGAGCAGTACTTC
TRBJ2-5 | - | TRBV12-3/TRBV12-4 | - | CASRRSTGTQETQYF | TGTGCCAGCAGACGTAGTACAGGGACCCAAGAGACCCAGTACTTC
TRBJ1-4 | once | TRBV30 | TRBD1 | CAWSQGATNEKLFF | TGTGCCTGGAGCCAGGGGGCGACTAATGAAAAACTGTTTTTT
TRBJ2-2 | - | TRBV9 | TRBD2 | CASTGRRLAGGGTGELFF | TGTGCCAGCACCGGACGGAGGCTAGCGGGAGGGGGCACCGGGGAGCTGTTTTTT
TRBJ2-3 | - | TRBV5-1 | - | CASSMSTDTQYF | TGCGCCAGCAGCATGTCCACAGATACGCAGTATTTT
TRBJ1-4 | - | TRBV10-3 | - | CAIRPGLVNEKLFF | TGTGCCATCAGACCGGGCCTCGTTAATGAAAAACTGTTTTTT
TRBJ2-1 | - | TRBV12-3/TRBV12-4 | - | CASRPGTQSYNEQFF | TGTGCCAGCAGGCCCGGGACCCAATCTTACAATGAGCAGTTCTTC
TRBJ2-7 | once | TRBV28 | - | CASRSSGDEQYF | TGTGCCAGCAGGTCCTCAGGGGACGAGCAGTACTTC
TRBJ2-7 | - | TRBV29-1 | TRBD1 | CSVVKGAGYGYEQYF | TGCAGCGTTGTTAAGGGGGCAGGTTATGGCTACGAGCAGTACTTC
TRBJ1-2 | - | TRBV27 | TRBD1 | CASSTGQGRTYGYTF | TGTGCCAGCAGTACAGGACAGGGGAGAACCTATGGCTACACCTTC
TRBJ2-3 | - | TRBV12-3/TRBV12-4 | - | CASSHRGLAGTDTQYF | TGTGCCAGCAGTCACCGGGGCCTCGCGGGCACAGATACGCAGTATTTT
TRBJ1-2 | - | TRBV3-1 | - | CASSQRGPNYGYTF | TGTGCCAGCAGCCAGAGGGGACCGAACTATGGCTACACCTTC
TRBJ2-7 | - | TRBV3-1 | TRBD1 | CASSQDLTGGQQYF | TGTGCCAGCAGCCAAGATCTAACAGGGGGGCAGCAGTACTTC
TRBJ2-5 | - | TRBV5-4 | - | CASSWIARETQYF | TGTGCCAGCAGCTGGATAGCGCGAGAGACCCAGTACTTC
TRBJ2-2 | - | TRBV3-1 | TRBD2 | CASTRGRLNTGELFF | TGTGCCAGTACGCGCGGGAGACTGAACACCGGGGAGCTGTTTTTT
TRBJ1-2 | - | TRBV9 | - | CASSGVYGYTF | TGTGCCAGCAGCGGGGTTTATGGCTACACCTTC
TRBJ2-1 | - | TRBV20-1 | - | CSANRANEQFF | TGCAGTGCTAACCGAGCTAATGAGCAGTTCTTC
TRBJ1-1 | - | TRBV7-2 | - | CASSFGSLNTEAFF | TGTGCCAGCAGCTTCGGCAGCTTGAACACTGAAGCTTTCTTT
TRBJ1-3 | - | TRBV25-1 | - | CASSSRGTRNTIYF | TGTGCCAGCAGTTCACGGGGGACAAGAAACACCATATATTTT
TRBJ2-7 | - | TRBV5-5 | TRBD1 | CASSLGGGQTYYEQYF | TGTGCCAGCAGCTTGGGTGGGGGACAGACCTACTACGAGCAGTACTTC
TRBJ1-4 | - | TRBV2 | - | CASQDSPNNEKLFF | TGTGCCAGCCAAGACAGCCCCAATAATGAAAAACTGTTTTTT
TRBJ1-2 | once | TRBV5-4 | TRBD1 | CASSPEGQAHYGYTF | TGTGCCAGCAGCCCGGAGGGACAGGCGCACTATGGCTACACCTTC
TRBJ1-5 | once | TRBV5-1 | - | CASSLEGPQPQHF | TGCGCCAGCAGCTTGGAAGGGCCCCAGCCCCAGCATTTT
TRBJ2-1 | - | TRBV7-3 | - | CASSPSRGSYNEQFF | TGTGCCAGCAGCCCCTCGCGGGGTTCCTACAATGAGCAGTTCTTC
TRBJ2-1 | - | TRBV7-2 | TRBD2 | CASSFRTRTNYNEQFF | TGTGCCAGCAGCTTCCGGACTAGGACCAACTACAATGAGCAGTTCTTC
TRBJ1-2 | - | TRBV10-3 | TRBD1 | CAIRETGYYGYTF | TGTGCCATCAGGGAGACAGGGTACTATGGCTACACCTTC
TRBJ2-5 | - | TRBV2 | - | CASSEESQETQYF | TGTGCCAGCAGTGAAGAGTCACAGGAGACCCAGTACTTC
TRBJ1-2 | - | TRBV18 | TRBD1 | CASSPGQGRWGYTF | TGTGCCAGCTCACCTGGACAGGGACGGTGGGGCTACACCTTC
TRBJ2-5 | - | TRBV20-1 | - | CSPTWAAETQYF | TGCAGCCCCACCTGGGCAGCAGAGACCCAGTACTTC
TRBJ1-5 | - | TRBV12-5 | - | CASGFDSNQPQHF | TGTGCTAGTGGTTTCGATAGCAATCAGCCCCAGCATTTT
TRBJ1-5 | - | TRBV19 | - | CASNKQGVPQHF | TGTGCCAGTAATAAACAGGGTGTTCCCCAGCATTTT
TRBJ2-3 | - | TRBV6-2/TRBV6-3 | TRBD2 | CASSFWRGGEDTQYF | TGTGCCAGCAGTTTTTGGCGGGGGGGTGAAGATACGCAGTATTTT
TRBJ2-3 | - | TRBV2 | TRBD1 | CASMWNRGEDTQYF | TGTGCCAGCATGTGGAACAGGGGAGAGGATACGCAGTATTTT
TRBJ1-1 | - | TRBV6-5 | - | CASSNRARGNTEAFF | TGTGCCAGCAGTAACAGGGCACGGGGCAACACTGAAGCTTTTTTT
TRBJ1-2 | - | TRBV7-9 | - | CASSLPNNYGYTF | TGTGCCAGCAGCCTTCCAAACAACTATGGCTACACCTTC
TRBJ1-2 | - | TRBV27 | - | CASSSNTGLGGDGYTF | TGTGCCAGCAGTTCTAATACAGGGCTAGGGGGTGATGGCTACACCTTC
TRBJ2-3 | - | TRBV3-1 | TRBD2 | CASSQGLAGGADTQYF | TGTGCCAGCAGCCAAGGACTAGCGGGAGGGGCAGATACGCAGTATTTT
TRBJ2-7 | - | TRBV20-1 | TRBD2 | CSARLPTGLAATYEQYF | TGCAGTGCTAGGCTGCCGACGGGACTAGCGGCAACCTACGAGCAGTACTTC
TRBJ1-2 | - | TRBV27 | TRBD1 | CASSFSQGANGYTF | TGTGCCAGCAGTTTCTCACAGGGGGCGAATGGCTACACCTTC
TRBJ2-6 | few | TRBV7-2 | - | CASSSDVSGANVLTF | TGTGCCAGCAGCTCTGATGTTTCTGGGGCCAACGTCCTGACTTTC
TRBJ2-7 | - | TRBV3-1 | - | CASSQLSTYEQYF | TGTGCCAGCAGCCAACTGAGTACCTACGAGCAGTACTTC